The present T cell receptor (beta chain) was sequenced within a study of T-cell memory formation after mild COVID-19 (dated by TCRdb to about 2021). As for the study more broadly: TCR sequence clusters from the two donors were found to be largely donor specific. Longitudinal TCRalpha and TCRbeta repertoire sequencing tracked T-cell clones expanding and contracting after mild COVID-19 in a couple of donors. The cohort comprised two young, previously healthy adult volunteers, one female and one male. General findings and caveats noted by the study authors: SARS-CoV-2 specificity of the second-wave clones peaking on day 37 was not confirmed. Balanced CD4/CD8 phenotypes were observed for clones contracting from day 15 to 85, whereas a bias towards CD4+ was observed for a second wave of clones expanding from day 15 to 37. Contracting CD4+ clones turned up mainly in the CM and EM memory subsets, whereas EMRA was where CD8+ clones were enriched. Only a couple of mild cases were covered in the study, and larger cohorts including severe cases with pre-infection samples were considered necessary. Some responding clones were detected in pre-infection memory, which suggested that pre-existing cross-reactive memory T cells had joined the SARS-CoV-2 response.

Sequenced using an Illumina NovaSeq 6000. TCRalpha and TCRbeta cDNA libraries were built by 5'RACE with constant-segment primers, adding sample barcodes and unique molecular identifiers. Trizol reagent was used to extract RNA from every sample. Amplification of the libraries took two PCR steps, and the second step added a second sample barcode plus Illumina TruSeq adapters. The libraries were sequenced on an Illumina NovaSeq using 2 x 150 bp paired-end reads. The paper's processing steps were these. Demultiplexing of reads and collapsing into UMI-guided consensus sequences were performed with migec v1.2.7. With mixcr v2.1.11, UMI consensuses were aligned to TRA and TRB V and J templates and assembled into clonotypes. A clonotype was counted as expanded or contracted only when both edgeR and NoisET called the clonotype significant, with the noise models trained on biological replicates. For edgeR calls, the thresholds were a false discovery rate-adjusted p below 0.01 and a log2 fold-change of 1. As an exploratory analysis of dynamics, PCA with hierarchical clustering was applied to max-normalized trajectories of the 1000 most abundant clonotypes. Separately sequenced CD4+ and CD8+ repertoires were used to assign the CD4 or CD8 phenotype of responding clones. TCRdb reworked the public reads: Q25 trimming with fastp, MiXCR clone assembly, productive beta chains retained. All rows with the same CDR3 protein become a single entry with the most common DNA and genes. These V and J calls originate from TCRdb's pipeline instead of the authors' own analysis. The sample includes roughly 300,000 distinct CDR3 sequences, with 15% to 20% observed a single time. The top ten clonotypes cover around 23% of the sample.

The germline V gene specifies MGHRA as CDR1 and YSYEKL as CDR2. The V end loses 0 bases and the J end loses 1 base, and a stretch of 7 bases separates them. The CDR3 covers 14 residues, taking in both the cysteine and the phenylalanine. CDR3 DNA is the only sequence kept; it has 42 bases, read in frame from the first base. Ficoll-Paque density gradient centrifugation was the method used to isolate PBMCs. The sample holds a few counts of this clonotype. Its antigen specificity is not known. No base quality information exists; no much larger clone differs at one position. This sequence uses TRBV4-1 and TRBJ2-7; no confident D gene assignment can be made. The TCR comes from a man between 18 and 35 years old who had mild COVID-19 (a few samples of this study predate the infection). The sample titles of this study are shuffled in the database, so cell type and time point are left out; the donor was told from shared clones. Material: PBMCs or a T cell subset sorted from them (not recorded which). The CDR3 is CASSQESGSYEQYF. The DNA sequence is TGCGCCAGCAGCCAAGAATCAGGATCCTACGAGCAGTACTTC.